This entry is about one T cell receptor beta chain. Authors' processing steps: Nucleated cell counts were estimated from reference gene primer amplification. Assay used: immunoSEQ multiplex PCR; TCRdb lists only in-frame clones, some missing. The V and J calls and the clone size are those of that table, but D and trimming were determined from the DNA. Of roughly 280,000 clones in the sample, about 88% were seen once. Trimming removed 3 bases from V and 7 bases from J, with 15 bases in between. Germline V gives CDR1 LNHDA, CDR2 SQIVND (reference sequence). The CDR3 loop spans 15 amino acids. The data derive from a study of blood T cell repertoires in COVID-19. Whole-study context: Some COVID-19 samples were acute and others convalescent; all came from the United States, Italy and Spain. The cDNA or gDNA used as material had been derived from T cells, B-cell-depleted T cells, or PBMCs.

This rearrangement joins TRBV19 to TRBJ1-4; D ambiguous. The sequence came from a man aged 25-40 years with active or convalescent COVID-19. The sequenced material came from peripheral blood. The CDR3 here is CASSMADTGSEKLFF. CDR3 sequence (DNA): TGTGCCAGTAGTATGGCTGATACCGGGAGTGAAAAACTGTTTTTT.